This T cell receptor (beta chain) comes out of a study of T cell responses to AZD1222 COVID-19 vaccine. Losses at the gene ends were 0 bases for V and 5 bases for J; bases not matched to a gene: 6. Germline V lookup: CDR1 SGHRS, CDR2 YFSETQ. This CDR3 has 16 residues. Sequenced by immunoSEQ multiplex PCR; TCRdb stores in-frame clones only, minus some. In the table there are about 160,000 clones, around 93% of which are singletons. A word on this clone: Within the sample, other DNA sequences also encode this same CDR3.

The input for sequencing was peripheral blood, taken 28 days after the second AZD1222 dose. This TCR was recovered from an adult who received the AZD1222 COVID-19 vaccine. The chain employs TRBV5-1 and TRBJ2-2; 8 bases are shared with TRBD2. In DNA, the CDR3 is TGCGCCAGCAGCTTGGATGGACTAGCCGGGACCGGGGAGCTGTTTTTT. It is translated as CASSLDGLAGTGELFF. Drawing the rest from reference TRBV5-1 and TRBJ2-2, the complete variable domain is KAGVTQTPRYLIKTRGQQVTLSCSPISGHRSVSWYQQTPGQGLQFLFEYFSETQRNKGNFPGRFSGRQFSNSRSEMNVSTLELGDSALYLCASSLDGLAGTGELFFGEGSRLTVL.